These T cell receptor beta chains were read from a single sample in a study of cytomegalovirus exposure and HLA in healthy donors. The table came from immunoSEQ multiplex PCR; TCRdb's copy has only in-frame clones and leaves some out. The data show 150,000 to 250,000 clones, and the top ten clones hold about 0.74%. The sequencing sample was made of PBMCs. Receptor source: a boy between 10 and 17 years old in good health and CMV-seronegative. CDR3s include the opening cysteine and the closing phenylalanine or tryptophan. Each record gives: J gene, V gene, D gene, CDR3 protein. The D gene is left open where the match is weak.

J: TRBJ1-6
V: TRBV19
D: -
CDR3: CASSAEGEPHSPLHF

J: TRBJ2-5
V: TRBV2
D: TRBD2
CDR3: CASSHSGGMETQYF

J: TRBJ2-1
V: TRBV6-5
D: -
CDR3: CASSYSDSSYNEQFF

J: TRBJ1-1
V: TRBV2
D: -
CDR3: CASTLQQFNTEAFF

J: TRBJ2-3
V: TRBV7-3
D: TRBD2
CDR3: CASSFGDLAEDTQYF

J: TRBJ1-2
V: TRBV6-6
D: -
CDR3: CASLREEARGGYTF

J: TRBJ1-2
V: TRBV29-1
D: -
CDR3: CSVTPGGVYGYTF

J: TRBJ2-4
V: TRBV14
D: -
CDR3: CASSQVSAKNIQYF

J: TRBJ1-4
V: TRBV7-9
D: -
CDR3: CASSLTATNEKLFF

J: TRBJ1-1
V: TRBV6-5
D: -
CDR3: CASPWHSPRPEAFF

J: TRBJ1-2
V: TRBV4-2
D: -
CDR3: CASSQVGGNYGYTF

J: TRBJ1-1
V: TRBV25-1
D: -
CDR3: CASSRGTEAFF

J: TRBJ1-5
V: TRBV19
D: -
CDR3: CASTPAGGLNQPQHF

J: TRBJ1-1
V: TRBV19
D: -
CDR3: CAAQNPSGAFF

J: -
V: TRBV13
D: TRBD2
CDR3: CASSPPVGSGGPEQYF

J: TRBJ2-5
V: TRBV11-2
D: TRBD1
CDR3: CASSPWTGQETQYF

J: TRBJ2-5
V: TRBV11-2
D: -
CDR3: CASRKGHQETQYF

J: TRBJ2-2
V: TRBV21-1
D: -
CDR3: CASSKGGGKKMGELFF

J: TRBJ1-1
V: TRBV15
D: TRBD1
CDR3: CATSRRTGSTEAFF

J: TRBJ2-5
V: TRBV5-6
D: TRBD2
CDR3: CASSYQRGGPQAQYF

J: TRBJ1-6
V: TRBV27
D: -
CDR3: CASSFGKSPLHF

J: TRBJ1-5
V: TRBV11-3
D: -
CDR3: CASSLRYSNQPQHF

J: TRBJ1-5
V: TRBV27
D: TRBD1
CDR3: CASTTGVQPQHF

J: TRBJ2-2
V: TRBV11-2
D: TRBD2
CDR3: CASSLVVAGSTGELFF

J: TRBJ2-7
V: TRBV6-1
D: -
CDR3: CASSVGQFAEQYF

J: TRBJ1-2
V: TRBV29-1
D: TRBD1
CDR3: CSVGQGNYGYTF

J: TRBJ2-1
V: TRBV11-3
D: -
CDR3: CASSSGIGDEQFF

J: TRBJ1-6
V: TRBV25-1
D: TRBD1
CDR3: CASSDNDRVQSPLHF

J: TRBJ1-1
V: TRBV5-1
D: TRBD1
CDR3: CASSRITGDGTEAFF

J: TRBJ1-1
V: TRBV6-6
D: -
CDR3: CASSYGLGTNEAFF

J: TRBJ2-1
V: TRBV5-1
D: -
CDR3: CASSQWRWGLSYNEQFF

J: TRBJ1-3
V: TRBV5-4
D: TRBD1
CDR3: CASSNRLGTGGRTGNTIYF

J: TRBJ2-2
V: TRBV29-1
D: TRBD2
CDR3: CSARLAGGRNTGELFF

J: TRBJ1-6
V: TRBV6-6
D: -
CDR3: CASRADWDSPLHF

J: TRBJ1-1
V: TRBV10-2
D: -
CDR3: CASRTTTAEAFF

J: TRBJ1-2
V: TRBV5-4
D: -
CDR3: CASGPREGYGYTF

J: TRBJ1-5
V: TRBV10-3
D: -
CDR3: CAILVGLWESTQPQHF